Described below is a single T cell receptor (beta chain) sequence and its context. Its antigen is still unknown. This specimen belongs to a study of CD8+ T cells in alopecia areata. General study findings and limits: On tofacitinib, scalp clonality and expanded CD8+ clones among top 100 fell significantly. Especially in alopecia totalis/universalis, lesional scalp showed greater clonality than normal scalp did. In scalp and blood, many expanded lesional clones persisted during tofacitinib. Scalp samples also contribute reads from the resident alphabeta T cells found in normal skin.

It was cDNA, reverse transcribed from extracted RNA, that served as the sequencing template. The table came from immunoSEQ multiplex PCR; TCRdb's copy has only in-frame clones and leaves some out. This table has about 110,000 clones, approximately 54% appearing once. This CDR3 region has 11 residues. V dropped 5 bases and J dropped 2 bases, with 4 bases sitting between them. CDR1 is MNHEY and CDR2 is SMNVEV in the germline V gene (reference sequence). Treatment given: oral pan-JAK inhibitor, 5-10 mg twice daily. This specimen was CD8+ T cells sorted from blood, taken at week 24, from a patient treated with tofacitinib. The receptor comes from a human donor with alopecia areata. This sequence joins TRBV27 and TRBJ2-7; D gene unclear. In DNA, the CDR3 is TGTGCCAGCAGTGACACCTACGAGCAGTACTTC. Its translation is CASSDTYEQYF.